This TCR beta chain was recorded in a study of T cells after yellow fever vaccination (dated by TCRdb to between 2019 and 2020). Broadly, across the study: The SMART-Seq v4 Ultra Low Input RNA kit was used to prepare libraries from fractions with low cell numbers. To follow T-cell clones before and after primary and booster YFV17D yellow fever vaccination, bulk TCR alpha and beta repertoires were sequenced over time. Two healthy male donors made up the cohort, one aged 18 to 30 years and the other aged 30 to 40 years. Blood samples were taken at several timepoints before and after primary and secondary immunization, and bulk PBMC replicates and cell subsets were isolated. Points the paper makes about the study in general: The secondary T-cell response was weaker than the primary response but faster, peaking on day 5 instead of day 15. Because only two donors were included in the study, the extent to which the findings can be generalized is limited. Most clones expanded after primary vaccination were re-detected after the booster (96% of CD4 and around 88% of CD8), suggesting broad memory maintenance. Because abundant contaminating clonotypes from the bulk population could be contained in FACS-sorted repertoires, computational filtering was required. A small fraction of clonotypes appeared in both the CD4 and CD8 compartments, likely as a result of convergent recombination.

The sample's treatment or condition label, decoded: live attenuated yellow fever vaccine strain. At every blood-draw timepoint, two biological replicates of bulk PBMCs were collected. A standard Ficoll-Paque protocol was used to isolate PBMCs from peripheral blood. TriZol was used to extract RNA from bulk PBMCs, CD4 and CD8 fractions, and dextramer-positive and dextramer-negative fractions. This clonotype came up many times. What this receptor recognizes is not known. No clone much larger than this one lies a single base away; base qualities are absent. From cysteine to phenylalanine, the CDR3 is 15 amino acids long. This entry keeps only the CDR3 DNA: 45 bases, framed from base 1. CDR1 and CDR2 are drawn from the germline V gene: SGHRS, YFSETQ. Cut back by 0 bases and 0 bases, the V and J ends lie 7 bases apart. TCRdb names Illumina NovaSeq 6000 as the instrument used. Synthesis of TCR cDNA relied on 5'RACE template switching, a step that introduced a universal primer site along with unique molecular identifiers. Priming for cDNA synthesis came from both the TCR alpha and TCR beta constant segments. Two PCR steps were used to amplify libraries, with sample barcodes and sequencing adapters being added in the second step. Sequencing of libraries was performed on Illumina HiSeq 2500 (2x100 bp) or NovaSeq (2x150 bp). The original pipeline was this. MIGEC handled demultiplexing of reads and collapsing into UMI consensus sequences, while MiXCR performed V(D)J alignment. Using edgeR on replicate PBMC samples, clonotypes were called vaccine-responding if FDR was below 0.01 and the log2 fold change was above 5 up to day 15. Each bulk clonotype received a CD4 or CD8 identity based on whether the sequenced CD4 or CD8 repertoire contained that clonotype at higher abundance. TCRdb reprocessing: public reads trimmed at Q25 with fastp, clones called with MiXCR, in-frame beta chains kept. CDR3 protein sequences are deduplicated, and each keeps its most common genes and DNA. The V and J calls reflect TCRdb's pipeline rather than the authors' work. This sample is represented by about 320,000 distinct CDR3 sequences; around 4.5% of them were singletons. The ten largest clones capture approximately 19% of the sample.

Rearrangement joined TRBV5-1 to TRBJ2-1; the D gene assignment is ambiguous. Here the sequenced sample was PBMCs, taken 15 days after the yellow fever booster vaccination. The clonotype comes from a man between 18 and 29 years old who received the YFV17D yellow fever vaccine. The CDR3 protein sequence reads: CASSLAASSYNEQFF. The sequence in DNA is TGCGCCAGCAGCTTGGCGGCTTCCTCCTACAATGAGCAGTTCTTC.